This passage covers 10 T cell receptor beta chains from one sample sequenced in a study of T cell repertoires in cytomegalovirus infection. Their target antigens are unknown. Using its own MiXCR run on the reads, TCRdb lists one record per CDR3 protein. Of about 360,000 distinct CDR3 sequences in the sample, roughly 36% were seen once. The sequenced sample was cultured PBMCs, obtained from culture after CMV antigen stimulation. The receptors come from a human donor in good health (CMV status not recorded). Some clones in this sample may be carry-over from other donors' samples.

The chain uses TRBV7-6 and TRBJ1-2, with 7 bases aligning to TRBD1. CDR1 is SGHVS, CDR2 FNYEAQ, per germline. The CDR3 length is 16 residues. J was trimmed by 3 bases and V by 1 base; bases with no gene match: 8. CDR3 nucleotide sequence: TGTGCCAGCAGCTTAGGCGTTATAGGGGGCGACTATGGCTACACCTTC. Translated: CASSLGVIGGDYGYTF.

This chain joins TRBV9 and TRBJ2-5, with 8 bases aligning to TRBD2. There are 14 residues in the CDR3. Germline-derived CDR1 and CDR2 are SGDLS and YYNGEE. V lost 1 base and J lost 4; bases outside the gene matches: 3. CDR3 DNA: TGTGCCAGCAGCGTACGGCTAGCGGGAGAGACCCAGTACTTC. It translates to CASSVRLAGETQYF.

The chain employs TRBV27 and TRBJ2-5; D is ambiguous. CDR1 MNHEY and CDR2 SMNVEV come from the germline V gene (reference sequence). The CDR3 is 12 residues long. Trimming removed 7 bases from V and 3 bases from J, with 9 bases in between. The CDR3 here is CASIGREETQYF. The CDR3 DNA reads TGTGCCAGCATCGGACGGGAAGAGACCCAGTACTTC.

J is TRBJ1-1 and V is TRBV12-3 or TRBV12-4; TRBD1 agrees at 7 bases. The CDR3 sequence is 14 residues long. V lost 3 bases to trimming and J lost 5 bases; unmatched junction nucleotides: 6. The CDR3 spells CASSLSRGLTEAFF. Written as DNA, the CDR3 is TGTGCCAGCAGTTTGAGTAGGGGGCTTACTGAAGCTTTCTTT.

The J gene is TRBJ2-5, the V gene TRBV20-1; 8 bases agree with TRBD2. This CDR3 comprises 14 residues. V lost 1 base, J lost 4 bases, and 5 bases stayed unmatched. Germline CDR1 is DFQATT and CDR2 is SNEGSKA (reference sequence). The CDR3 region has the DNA TGCAGTGCTAGAGTCCCAGCGGGAGCAGAGACCCAGTACTTC. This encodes CSARVPAGAETQYF.

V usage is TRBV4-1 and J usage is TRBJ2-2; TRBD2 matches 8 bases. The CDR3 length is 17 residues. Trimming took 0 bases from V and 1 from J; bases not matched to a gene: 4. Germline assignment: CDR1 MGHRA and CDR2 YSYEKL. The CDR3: CASSQESAGGNTGELFF. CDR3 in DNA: TGCGCCAGCAGCCAAGAGTCGGCGGGGGGGAACACCGGGGAGCTGTTTTTT.

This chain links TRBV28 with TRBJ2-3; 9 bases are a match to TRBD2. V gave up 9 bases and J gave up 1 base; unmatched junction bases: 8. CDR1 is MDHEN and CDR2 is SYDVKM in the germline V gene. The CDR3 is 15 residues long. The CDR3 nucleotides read TGTGCCAGTACCCGGGGCGGGAGGGGCACAGATACGCAGTATTTT. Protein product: CASTRGGRGTDTQYF.

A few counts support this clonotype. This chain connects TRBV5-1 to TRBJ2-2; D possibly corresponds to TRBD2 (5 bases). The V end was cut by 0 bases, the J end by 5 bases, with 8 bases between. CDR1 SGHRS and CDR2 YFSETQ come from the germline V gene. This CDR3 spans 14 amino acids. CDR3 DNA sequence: TGCGCCAGCAGCTTGGGTCGGGAAACCGGGGAGCTGTTTTTT. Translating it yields CASSLGRETGELFF.

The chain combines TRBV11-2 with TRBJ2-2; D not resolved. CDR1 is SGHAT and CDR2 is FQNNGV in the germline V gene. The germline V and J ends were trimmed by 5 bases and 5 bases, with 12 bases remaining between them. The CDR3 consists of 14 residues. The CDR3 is CASSPGRGTGELFF. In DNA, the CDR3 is TGTGCCAGCAGCCCTGGCCGAGGAACCGGGGAGCTGTTTTTT.

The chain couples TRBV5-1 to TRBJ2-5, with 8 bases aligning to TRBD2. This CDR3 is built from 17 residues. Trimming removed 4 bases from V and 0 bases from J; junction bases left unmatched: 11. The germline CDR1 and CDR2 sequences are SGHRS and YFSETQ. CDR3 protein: CASSLAGGPAYQETQYF. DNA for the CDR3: TGCGCCAGCAGCCTGGCGGGAGGCCCAGCGTACCAAGAGACCCAGTACTTC.